This passage covers 2 T cell receptor delta chains from one sample sequenced in a study of gamma-delta T cells after stem cell transplantation. TCRdb re-called the RT-PCR reads through CATT. Among around 2,000 delta-chain clones listed, approximately 16% were seen once. The sample was gamma-delta T cells. Source of these receptors: a human donor. It is not recorded whose cells these are; they may come from a transplant donor. This table probably holds off-target reads from a library built for another chain.

This clone was seen a few times. The chain uses TRDV2 and TRDJ1, with 8 bases fitting TRDD3. The CDR3 totals 15 residues. Trimming removed 0 bases from V and 4 bases from J; junction bases left unmatched: 6. Looked up from germline, CDR1 is GEAIGNYY and CDR2 is EKD. The CDR3 spells CACDTLGGSDDKLIF. CDR3 in DNA: TGTGCCTGTGACACCCTTGGGGGATCGGACGATAAACTCATCTTT.

This clone was counted only a few times. The gene calls are TRDV2 and TRDJ1, with 10 bases identical to TRDD3. In germline, CDR1 is GEAIGNYY, CDR2 EKD. The CDR3 is 24 amino acids. V shed 0 bases and J 0 bases; nucleotides not matched to a gene: 27. The CDR3 DNA reads as TGTGCCTGTGACACCGTGCACCAGTGGGGGATACTAAAGGACTCCACCGCTAACACCGATAAACTCATCTTT. Its translation is CACDTVHQWGILKDSTANTDKLIF.